One and the same sample provided the 9 T cell receptor beta chains below, sequenced in a study of T cell responses to AZD1222 COVID-19 vaccine. Produced via immunoSEQ multiplex PCR; TCRdb's table is partial and in-frame only. The sample carries about 150,000 clones, 90% recorded once. The sample consisted of peripheral blood, taken on day 0 of AZD1222 vaccination. The receptors shown here come from an adult in good health.

The rearrangement joins TRBV30 to TRBJ2-2; 8 positions agree with TRBD1. Germline V gene sequence: CDR1 GTSNPN, CDR2 SVGIG (reference sequence). This CDR3 has 15 amino acids. The V and J ends lost 7 bases and 8 bases, in that order; junction bases with no gene match: 15. CDR3 protein: CASSHLRTGRGELFF. The CDR3 DNA reads TGTGCCTCTTCACACCTACGGACAGGGAGGGGGGAGCTGTTTTTT.

The chain combines TRBV24-1 with TRBJ1-2; D is unclear. The CDR3 loop spans 13 amino acids. CDR1 and CDR2 from the germline V gene are KGHDR and SFDVKD. Trimming removed 5 bases at V and 6 bases at J, with 12 bases between. This chain's CDR3 is CATSGRQADGYTF. The CDR3 DNA follows: TGTGCCACCAGTGGGAGGCAGGCGGATGGCTACACCTTC.

The chain recombines TRBV7-9 with TRBJ2-2, with 11 bases matching TRBD2. The CDR3 consists of 15 residues. Germline V CDR1 and CDR2: SEHNR, FQNEAQ (reference sequence). V shed 3 bases, J shed 6 bases, and the junction held 3 bases outside the gene matches. The CDR3 coding sequence is TGTGCCAGCAGCTTCCTAGCGGGAGGCGCCGGGGAGCTGTTTTTT. It encodes CASSFLAGGAGELFF.

This sequence joins TRBV6-5 and TRBJ2-7, with D possibly being TRBD1 or TRBD2 (5 bases each). Trimming took off 2 bases at V and 5 bases at J, with 7 bases between the two ends. Germline CDR1 and CDR2: MNHEY and SVGAGI. The CDR3 loop spans 12 amino acids. As DNA, the CDR3 is TGTGCCAGCAGTTACGGGGGAAACGAGCAGTACTTC. Translation gives CASSYGGNEQYF.

This chain connects TRBV27 to TRBJ2-7; 12 bases align to TRBD2. The trim removed 4 bases at V and 3 bases at J, leaving 7 bases unmatched. The CDR3 is 16 residues long. CDR1 MNHEY and CDR2 SMNVEV come from the germline V gene (reference sequence). This chain's CDR3 is CASSSSGRAGFYEQYF. In nucleotides, the CDR3 is TGTGCCAGCAGTTCTAGCGGGAGGGCCGGTTTCTACGAGCAGTACTTC.

This clone was picked up one time. The chain recombines TRBV25-1 with TRBJ1-6, with TRBD1 as a possible D gene (6 bases). CDR1 MGHDK and CDR2 SYGVNS come from the germline V gene. Trimming removed 3 bases from V and 7 bases from J, with 10 bases in between. The CDR3 runs to 14 residues. The CDR3 sequence is CASSEDSQNSPLHF. CDR3 DNA sequence: TGTGCCAGCAGTGAGGACAGCCAGAATTCACCCCTCCACTTT.

This chain joins TRBV7-3 and TRBJ2-1, with D uncertain. From germline, CDR1 is SGHTA and CDR2 FQGTGA. CDR3 length: 13 residues. The germline V and J ends were trimmed by 1 base and 5 bases, with 6 bases remaining between them. The CDR3 sequence: CASSLSLNNEQFF. The CDR3 DNA is TGTGCCAGCAGCTTAAGCCTGAACAATGAGCAGTTCTTC.

Written as DNA, the CDR3 is TGTGCCAGCAGCACGCAAAAGCAAACAGACTGCTCCTACGAGCAGTACTTC. As protein: CASSTQKQTDCSYEQYF. This rearrangement joins TRBV21-1 to TRBJ2-7. TRBV21-1 is listed as a pseudogene. The CDR3 has 17 amino acids.

The V call is TRBV28, the J call TRBJ1-5; TRBD1 aligns across 7 bases. Germline-derived CDR1 and CDR2 are MDHEN and SYDVKM. The CDR3 totals 14 residues. Trimming removed 6 bases from V and 0 bases from J; junction bases left unmatched: 2. CDR3 residues: CASSRTGSNQPQHF. The CDR3 DNA reads as TGTGCCAGCAGCCGGACAGGTAGCAATCAGCCCCAGCATTTT.